The 9 T cell receptor beta chains reported below all come from one sample, sequenced in a study of cytomegalovirus exposure and HLA in healthy donors. The PCR made use of 60 Vbeta and 13 Jbeta primers. Sequenced by immunoSEQ multiplex PCR; TCRdb stores in-frame clones only, minus some. The table has 150,000 to 200,000 clones, 75% to 90% seen once; the top ten hold roughly 2.6%. The sequencing input was PBMCs. These receptors were collected from a woman in her forties or fifties in good health and CMV-seropositive.

This sequence joins TRBV7-2 and TRBJ2-5; the D gene is possibly TRBD1 (6 bases). Germline-derived CDR1 and CDR2 are SGHTA and FQGNSA. Trimming shortened V by 2 bases and J by 5 bases, and 6 bases separated the two germline ends. The CDR3 sequence is 12 residues long. CDR3 residues: CASSLRGETQYF. For the CDR3, the DNA is TGTGCCAGCAGCTTAAGGGGGGAGACCCAGTACTTC.

The chain combines TRBV4-1 with TRBJ2-3; TRBD1 aligns across 7 bases. CDR1 and CDR2 (germline): MGHRA, YSYEKL. This CDR3 contains 17 residues. Germline trimming cut 2 bases from V and 3 bases from J; bases unmatched to any gene: 11. For the CDR3, the DNA is TGCGCCAGCAGCCAAACCCCCCTACTGACAGGGACAGATACGCAGTATTTT. Encoded protein: CASSQTPLLTGTDTQYF.

This clone was found once. The genes are TRBV7-2 and TRBJ2-7, with D possibly matching TRBD2 (6 bases). The CDR3 runs to 16 residues. CDR1 and CDR2 (germline): SGHTA, FQGNSA. Trimming stripped 0 bases from V and 0 bases from J, with 12 bases between. The CDR3 here is CASSLATGGPSYEQYF. CDR3 sequence (DNA): TGTGCCAGCAGCTTAGCGACCGGGGGACCCTCCTACGAGCAGTACTTC.

The chain links TRBV5-6 to TRBJ1-2; D perhaps matches TRBD1 (5 bases). Between the trimmed V and J ends, which lost 9 bases and 7 bases, there was a span of 16 bases. The germline CDR1 and CDR2 sequences are SGHDT and YYEEEE. This CDR3 contains 12 residues. DNA for the CDR3: TGTGCCACGCGGGGGGGGTTCGGTGGCTACACCTTC. Its protein product is CATRGGFGGYTF.

This chain uses TRBV5-1 with TRBJ2-3, with 11 bases identical to TRBD2. The CDR3 runs to 13 residues. CDR1 and CDR2 (germline): SGHRS, YFSETQ. Trimming took 7 bases from V and 5 from J; bases not matched to a gene: 3. The CDR3 is CASSSGGIDTQYF. As DNA, the CDR3 is TGCGCCAGCTCTAGCGGGGGGATAGATACGCAGTATTTT. The full variable domain, in which reference TRBV5-1 and TRBJ2-3 provide the parts outside the CDR3, is KAGVTQTPRYLIKTRGQQVTLSCSPISGHRSVSWYQQTPGQGLQFLFEYFSETQRNKGNFPGRFSGRQFSNSRSEMNVSTLELGDSALYLCASSSGGIDTQYFGPGTRLTVL.

This clone was found a few times. V gene TRBV7-2 combines with J gene TRBJ1-3; D gene uncertain. The CDR3 loop spans 13 amino acids. The V gene's germline CDR1 is SGHTA and CDR2 FQGNSA. V lost 5 bases, J lost 4 bases, and 9 bases lay in between. CDR3 in amino acids: CASSRGLGNTIYF. The CDR3, as DNA: TGTGCCAGCAGCCGTGGACTGGGAAACACCATATATTTT.

The J gene is TRBJ1-1, the V gene TRBV4-2; 7 bases map to TRBD1. The V gene end was trimmed by 5 bases and the J gene end by 5 bases; junction bases not matched to a gene: 5. In germline, CDR1 is LGHNA, CDR2 YNFKEQ. The CDR3 has 13 amino acids. The DNA of the CDR3 is TGTGCCAGCAGCTCCCGACAGGGAACTGAAGCTTTCTTT. Its translation is CASSSRQGTEAFF.

Here the CDR3 DNA reads TGTGCCAGCACCCACTACGTGAAGCAGTACTTC. It yields the protein CASTHYVKQYF. The gene calls are TRBV21-1 and TRBJ2-7; the listed D gene, TRBD2, was not tested against the DNA. TRBV21-1 is listed as a pseudogene. The length of the CDR3 is 11 residues.

The rearrangement links TRBV29-1 to TRBJ1-6, with D possibly being TRBD1 (5 bases). V was pared by 6 bases and J by 6 bases, with 15 bases between. The CDR3 is made up of 14 amino acids. CDR1 SQVTM and CDR2 ANQGSEA come from the germline V gene. CDR3 nucleotide sequence: TGCAGCGTGCGGACGCAGGGCACTAATTCACCCCTCCACTTT. Encoded protein: CSVRTQGTNSPLHF.